The clone carrying this TCR beta chain was observed once. The antigen is unknown. The V end lost 2 bases, the J end lost 2 bases, and 12 bases lay between the germline ends. Germline values: CDR1 SGHAT, CDR2 FQNNGV. The CDR3 is 15 amino acids. This entry is derived from a study of OX40 agonist ivuxolimab in advanced cancers. As for the study in general: Patients were treated with intravenous ivuxolimab, dosed at 0.01 to 10 mg/kg and infused every 2 weeks.

Libraries were prepared by immunoSEQ multiplex PCR; TCRdb keeps only in-frame clonotypes and omits some of them. The table has about 69,000 clones, about nine tenths seen once; the top ten hold around 0.31%. Whole-study results and caveats: Patients who responded partially at 0.1-3.0 mg/kg showed clonal expansion ranking among the lowest.

V is TRBV11-2 and J is TRBJ1-2; D unclear. Material: CD4+ or CD8+ T cells sorted from blood, obtained in a trial of the OX40 agonist ivuxolimab. The receptor's source is an adult with an advanced solid tumor such as melanoma, head and neck, liver or kidney cancer. CDR3: CASSLRPPSNYGYTF. In DNA, the CDR3 is TGTGCCAGCAGCTTAAGGCCCCCCTCAAACTATGGCTACACCTTC. The complete variable domain, with remaining parts taken from reference TRBV11-2 and TRBJ1-2, reads EAGVAQSPRYKIIEKRQSVAFWCNPISGHATLYWYQQILGQGPKLLIQFQNNGVVDDSQLPKDRFSAERLKGVDSTLKIQPAKLEDSAVYLCASSLRPPSNYGYTFGSGTRLTVV.